Below, one T cell receptor (beta chain) is given with its context. Its recognized antigen is unknown. The input lacks base qualities; no much larger clone sits a single base away. The data were taken from a study of cytomegalovirus exposure and HLA in healthy donors (dated by TCRdb to the late 2010s). For the study in its entirety: According to an earlier analysis of around 600 of the donors, about 179 million T cells yielded 120 million or so unique TCR beta sequences and 250 to 350 Gb of sequence data. An early release covering roughly 640 HLA-typed donors comprised approximately 300 gigabases of sequencing data and around 86 million unique TCR sequences. Of the approximately 370 genotyped donors, roughly 80% were placed in the genetic ancestry cluster associated with self-reported Caucasian donors. The aim of the study was to test whether cataloging public T cell receptors could identify signatures of past pathogen exposure. The study used immunosequencing to profile the T cell repertoires of hundreds of subjects and linked those repertoires to cytomegalovirus serostatus. Along with the approximately 620-subject first cohort, a separate validation cohort of roughly 110 different subjects was used. To predict cytomegalovirus infection status, the study combined high-throughput TCR immunosequencing, statistical association of individual TCRs with disease status, and machine learning. A later analysis re-analyzed previously published TCR beta repertoires from roughly 600 donors and added high-resolution HLA genotyping to study TCR occurrence patterns. In the later analysis, no new phenotypic data were used to find candidate immune exposures; instead, reliance was placed on TCR beta sequences and their occurrence across donors. An earlier analysis of around 580 of the donors used high-throughput TCR beta sequencing to judge whether each TCR beta V gene segment behaved as functional or pseudogenic. Alongside the repertoire data, information on donor age, sex, ethnicity and CMV serostatus was compiled. Genome-wide SNP genotypes for about 60% of the roughly 670 donors were used in a later genetic analysis, which treated that subset as a discovery cohort. Every discovery cohort repertoire had been produced on one sequencing platform. HLA typing covered class I and class II loci at four-digit resolution. Typing coverage differed by locus: A, B, C, DRB1 and DQB1 were typed in about 620-640 donors, DQA1 in approximately 520, DPA1 in around 610, and DPB1 in about 450. About 5 DR-DQ haplotypes were handled as single units for association and clustering, since linkage in the cohort was strong. Across under 500 genotyped donors of the cohort, an average of about 200,000 unique TCR beta nucleotide sequences per donor were sequenced, and approximately 17% of those sequences were non-productive.

The research as a whole found: A cluster of highly shared sequence variants was judged likely to be a technical artifact of the sequencing pipeline. According to a later analysis, most CMV-associated TCR beta chains appeared to be HLA-restricted, and the HLA associations seemed to be driven largely by CMV exposure. In an earlier analysis of some 540 of the donors, most TCR beta V segments appeared in productive rearrangements about 87% or about 30% of the time, broadly matching IMGT annotations. Sequencing depth was assumed to be roughly uniform across donors in the presence/absence analyses, though that assumption may not hold. The 87-base-pair reads could not distinguish some IMGT-functional V segments, including TRBV6-2 and TRBV6-3, so those segments were excluded. A later genetic analysis associated a missense DCLRE1C variant with V-gene and J-gene trimming of TCR beta chains, and an independent cohort replicated the association. The study gave a list of some 150 TCR beta chains associated with cytomegalovirus. Linkage disequilibrium might explain the correlated functional status among segregating V segments, but an unknown experimental factor could not be ruled out. A few of the identified cytomegalovirus-associated TCR beta chains were confirmed in vitro to be specific for cytomegalovirus antigens. The cohort was sequenced for TCR beta chains only, and without alpha or paired-chain data the features that could be detected were limited. The classifier was reported to diagnose cytomegalovirus status with high specificity and sensitivity in both the original and validation cohorts. According to a later analysis, parvovirus B19, influenza, CMV and Epstein-Barr virus appeared linked to several top co-occurrence clusters. Most TCR sequences were seen in very few donors, while some public TCRs were found in many individuals. A later analysis found that TCR association rates varied across HLA loci, with DRB1 alleles showing the most associated TCRs and HLA-C alleles the fewest. Because counts were too low, some 16 rarely observed V segments, including chromosome 9 orphons, were excluded from the earlier analysis of 587 of the donors. Strong co-occurrence of HLA alleles, especially DR and DQ, made assigning TCR associations to individual alleles difficult. Compared with equally common non-associated chains, HLA-associated TCR beta chains in a later analysis were more clonally expanded and had lower generation probabilities. CMV serostatus was the only immune exposure information available for the cohort. According to the authors, the approach could potentially be generalized to other disease states and immunological phenotypes. According to a later genetic analysis, donors in an Asian-associated ancestry cluster had fewer N-insertions in productive TCRs than the approximately 650-donor mean. Because HLA typing was missing for some donors at each locus, association tests included only the typed subset. A further reported finding was that TCR beta sequences accurately predicted the HLA-A and HLA-B alleles for most subjects in the first cohort. At a false discovery rate of 0.05, a later analysis linked 15,000 to 20,000 TCR beta sequences to specific HLA alleles.

Trimming costs V 3 bases and J 3 bases, and their ends lie 9 bases apart. The germline V gene sets CDR1 to LGHNA and CDR2 to YSLEER. The CDR3, cysteine through phenylalanine, is 14 amino acids long. Left in the record is the CDR3 DNA by itself, 42 bases read in frame from the first base. Receptor amplification or capture employed the immunoSEQ multiplex PCR assay. The multiplex PCR relied on a mix of 60 forward primers for TCR Vbeta segments and 13 reverse primers for TCR Jbeta segments. The CDR3 region of rearranged TCR beta genes was amplified from genomic DNA with a multiplex PCR assay. On the Illumina HiSeq System, the amplified TCR beta libraries were sequenced as 87-base-pair reads. From the authors' description of their analysis: A later analysis tallied 75 million to 85 million unique TCR beta chains across the 600 to 700 repertoires, and approximately 12 million of those chains were shared by two or more donors. A nearest-neighbor algorithm error-corrected the raw reads and collapsed the reads into unique sequences, merging closely related sequences to remove PCR and sequencing errors. To assign V, D and J gene segments, CDR3 sequences were aligned to IMGT reference sequences. For a sequence to be retained, a match of at least six nucleotides was required to both a V gene segment and a J gene segment. Rearrangements were classified as productive when the CDR3 lacked stop codons and remained in frame with V and J, and all other rearrangements were classified as non-productive. Following IMGT convention, CDR3 was defined as the stretch from the second conserved V-encoded cysteine to the conserved J-encoded phenylalanine. In an earlier analysis of 500 to 650 of the donors, sequences lacking an unambiguous match to a single V gene segment were excluded. An earlier analysis of a few hundred of the donors called V segments functional above 56.7% productive rearrangements and segregating when the between-donor standard deviation exceeded 5%. A statistical classification framework was built for diagnosing cytomegalovirus status from the catalog of TCR beta chain sequences. In a later analysis, TCR nucleotide sequences were compared against IMGT/GENE-DB human TR gene sequences so that V and J genes could be assigned. Using the TCRdist pipeline, a later analysis assigned CDR3 sequences along with most-parsimonious VDJ recombination scenarios. In a later analysis, each TCR beta chain was defined by its CDR3 amino acid sequence together with its V-gene family, and reads lacking a unique V-gene family were excluded. As a way to deal with suspected cross-contamination and a sequencing artifact, a later analysis dropped roughly 620 nucleotide sequences that were highly shared and had low generation probability. For each public chain, a later analysis derived a clonal expansion index from normalized ranks of inferred template counts within each repertoire. In a later analysis, generation probabilities were computed with a VDJ recombination model fitted to out-of-frame rearrangements, and the resulting probabilities were checked against IGoR. Hypergeometric tests were used in a later analysis to score TCR-TCR, TCR-HLA and TCR-CMV co-occurrence, with a repertoire-size bias correction applied to the TCR pairs. In a later analysis, false discovery rates were estimated by permuting HLA or CMV assignments 20 times. In a later analysis, co-occurring TCRs were grouped with DBSCAN, and TCRdist sequence similarity was added when clustering was performed within HLA-allele-positive subsets. Repertoires with fewer than 30,000 or more than 120,000 public chains, plus five repertoires with anomalous nucleotide sharing, were excluded from co-occurrence clustering. TCRdb mirrors the immuneACCESS table, restricted to in-frame sequences. Some clones are absent from its copies; in checked studies, under half trace to an unresolved V gene, and the reason for the others is unknown. V and J calls and clone size come straight from that table; D and trimming were deduced from the DNA. Across this sample there are around 190,000 clones, with 80% seen only once. In total, the top ten clones hold about 1% of the sample.

In total, more than 500 healthy bone marrow donors made up the cohort. At the time of sampling, every cohort member was nominally healthy, though immune exposures that went unrecorded were likely present. The donor tested CMV seronegative and was one of the 352 seronegative cohort members. A peripheral blood sample was collected from each donor, and TCR beta sequencing was performed on peripheral blood mononuclear cells. Genomic DNA was extracted from the blood cell samples with the Qiagen DNeasy Blood Extraction Kit. Sequenced material: PBMCs. This clonotype was sampled from a woman aged 35 to 49 in good health and CMV-seronegative. The V and J genes are TRBV4-3 and TRBJ2-1; a weak D assignment points to TRBD1 (5 bases agree). The nucleotide sequence is given as TGCGCCAGCAGCCAGATAGGGGTCTACAATGAGCAGTTCTTC. Its coded protein is CASSQIGVYNEQFF.